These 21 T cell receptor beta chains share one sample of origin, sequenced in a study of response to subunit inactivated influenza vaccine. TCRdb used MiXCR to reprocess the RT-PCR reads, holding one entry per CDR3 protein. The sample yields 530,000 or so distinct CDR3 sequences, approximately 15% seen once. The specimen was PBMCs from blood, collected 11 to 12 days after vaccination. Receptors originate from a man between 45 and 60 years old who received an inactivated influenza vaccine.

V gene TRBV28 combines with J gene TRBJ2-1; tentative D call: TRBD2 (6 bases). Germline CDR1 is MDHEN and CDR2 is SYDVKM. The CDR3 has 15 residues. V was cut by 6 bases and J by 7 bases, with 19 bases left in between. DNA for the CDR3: TGTGCCAGCAGCTATCGACTAGAGGCTGGTAATGAGCAGTTCTTC. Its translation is CASSYRLEAGNEQFF.

The CDR3 nucleotides read TGTGCCAGCACCAAAGGGCAGGGAGCGGCGAACAATGAGCAGTTCTTC. Translating gives CASTKGQGAANNEQFF. The rearrangement links TRBV12-3 or TRBV12-4 to TRBJ2-1; D may match TRBD1 or TRBD2 (5 bases each). This CDR3 comprises 16 residues. The V gene lost 7 bases and the J gene lost 5 bases, with 21 bases spanning the gap.

As DNA, the CDR3 is TGCAGCGTTGGCCCCGCCGGCTACGAGCAGTACTTC. Its translation is CSVGPAGYEQYF. The chain couples TRBV29-1 to TRBJ2-7; no firm D call. V lost 4 bases and J lost 3, with 10 bases in between. This CDR3 has 12 amino acids. The germline V gene has CDR1 SQVTM and CDR2 ANQGSEA.

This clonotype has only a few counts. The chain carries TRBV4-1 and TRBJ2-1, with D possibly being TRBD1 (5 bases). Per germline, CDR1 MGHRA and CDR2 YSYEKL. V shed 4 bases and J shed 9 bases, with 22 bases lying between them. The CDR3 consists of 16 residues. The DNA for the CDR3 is TGCGCCAGCAGCCGAATAGGGGTCGGGTTACGATCTGAGCAGTTCTTC. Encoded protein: CASSRIGVGLRSEQFF.

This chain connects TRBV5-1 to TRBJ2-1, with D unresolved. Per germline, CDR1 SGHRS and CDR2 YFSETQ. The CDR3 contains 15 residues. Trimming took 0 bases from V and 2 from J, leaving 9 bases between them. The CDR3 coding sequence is TGCGCCAGCAGCTTGGACAAACCGGCCTACAATGAGCAGTTCTTC. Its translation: CASSLDKPAYNEQFF.

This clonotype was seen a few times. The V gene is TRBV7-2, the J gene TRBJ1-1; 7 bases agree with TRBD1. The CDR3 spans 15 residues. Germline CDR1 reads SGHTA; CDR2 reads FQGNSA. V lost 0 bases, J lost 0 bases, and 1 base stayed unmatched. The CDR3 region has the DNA TGTGCCAGCAGCTTAGCGGGACAGATGAACACTGAAGCTTTCTTT. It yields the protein CASSLAGQMNTEAFF. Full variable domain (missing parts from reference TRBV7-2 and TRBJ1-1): GAGVSQSPSNKVTEKGKDVELRCDPISGHTALYWYRQSLGQGLEFLIYFQGNSAPDKSGLPSDRFSAERTGGSVSTLTIQRTQQEDSAVYLCASSLAGQMNTEAFFGQGTRLTVV.

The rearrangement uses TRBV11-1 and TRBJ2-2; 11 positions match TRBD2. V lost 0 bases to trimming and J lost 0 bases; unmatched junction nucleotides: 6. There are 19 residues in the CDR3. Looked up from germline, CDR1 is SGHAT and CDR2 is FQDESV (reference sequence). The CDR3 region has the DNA TGTGCCAGCAGCTTAGCCCGTATACTAGCGGGGGCGAACACCGGGGAGCTGTTTTTT. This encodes CASSLARILAGANTGELFF.

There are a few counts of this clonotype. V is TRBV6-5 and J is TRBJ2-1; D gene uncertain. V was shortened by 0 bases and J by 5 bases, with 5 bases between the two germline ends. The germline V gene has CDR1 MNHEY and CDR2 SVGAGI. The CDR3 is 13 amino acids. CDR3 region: CASSYSENNEQFF. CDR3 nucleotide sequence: TGTGCCAGCAGTTACTCAGAGAACAATGAGCAGTTCTTC.

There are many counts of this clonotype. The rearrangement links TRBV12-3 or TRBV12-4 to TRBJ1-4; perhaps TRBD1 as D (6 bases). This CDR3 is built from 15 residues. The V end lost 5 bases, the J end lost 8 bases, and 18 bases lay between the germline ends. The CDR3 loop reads CASSPGQSKGEKLFF. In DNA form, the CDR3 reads TGTGCCAGCAGTCCAGGACAGTCCAAGGGAGAAAAACTGTTTTTT.

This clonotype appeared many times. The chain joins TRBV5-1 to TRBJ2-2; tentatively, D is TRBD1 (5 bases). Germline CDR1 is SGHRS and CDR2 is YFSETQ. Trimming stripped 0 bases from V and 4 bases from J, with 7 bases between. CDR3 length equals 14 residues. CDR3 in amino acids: CASSLGQSTGELFF. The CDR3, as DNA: TGCGCCAGCAGCTTGGGACAGTCCACCGGGGAGCTGTTTTTT. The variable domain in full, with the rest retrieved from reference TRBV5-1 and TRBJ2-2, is KAGVTQTPRYLIKTRGQQVTLSCSPISGHRSVSWYQQTPGQGLQFLFEYFSETQRNKGNFPGRFSGRQFSNSRSEMNVSTLELGDSALYLCASSLGQSTGELFFGEGSRLTVL.

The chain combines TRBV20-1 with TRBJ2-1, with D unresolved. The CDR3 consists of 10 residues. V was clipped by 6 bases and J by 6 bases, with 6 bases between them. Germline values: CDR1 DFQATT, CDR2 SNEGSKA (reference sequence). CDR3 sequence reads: CSARSNEQFF. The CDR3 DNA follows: TGCAGTGCAAGAAGCAATGAGCAGTTCTTC.

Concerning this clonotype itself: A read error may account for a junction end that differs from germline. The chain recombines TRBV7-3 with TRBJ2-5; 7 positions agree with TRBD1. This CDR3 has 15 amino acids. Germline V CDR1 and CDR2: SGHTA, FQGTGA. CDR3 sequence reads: CSSSLEAQGKRTQYF. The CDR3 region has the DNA TGTTCCAGCAGCTTAGAGGCACAGGGGAAGAGAACCCAGTACTTC.

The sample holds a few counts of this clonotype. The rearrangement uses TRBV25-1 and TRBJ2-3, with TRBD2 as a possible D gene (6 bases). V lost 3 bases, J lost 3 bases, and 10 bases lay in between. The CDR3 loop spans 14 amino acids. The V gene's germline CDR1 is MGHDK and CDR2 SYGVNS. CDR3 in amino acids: CASSDRDFTDTQYF. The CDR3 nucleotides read TGTGCCAGCAGTGACCGGGACTTTACAGATACGCAGTATTTT.

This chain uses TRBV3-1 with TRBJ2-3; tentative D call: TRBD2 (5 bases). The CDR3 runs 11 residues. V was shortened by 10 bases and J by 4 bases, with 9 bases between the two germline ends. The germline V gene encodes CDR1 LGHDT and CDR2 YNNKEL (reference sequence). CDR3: CATERADTQYF. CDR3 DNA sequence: TGTGCCACCGAGAGGGCAGATACGCAGTATTTT.

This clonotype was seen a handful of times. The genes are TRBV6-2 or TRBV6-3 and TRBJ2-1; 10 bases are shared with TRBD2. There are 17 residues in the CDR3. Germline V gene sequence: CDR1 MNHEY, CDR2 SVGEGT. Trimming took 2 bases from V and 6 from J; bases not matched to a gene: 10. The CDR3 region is CASSYAPGLAIGNEQFF. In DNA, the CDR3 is TGTGCCAGCAGTTACGCGCCGGGACTAGCGATAGGCAATGAGCAGTTCTTC.

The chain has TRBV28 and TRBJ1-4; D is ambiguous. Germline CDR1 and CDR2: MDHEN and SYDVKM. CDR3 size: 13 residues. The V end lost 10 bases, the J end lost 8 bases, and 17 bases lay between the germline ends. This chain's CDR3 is CATTQDVREKLFF. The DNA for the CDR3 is TGTGCCACCACCCAGGATGTCCGGGAAAAACTGTTTTTT. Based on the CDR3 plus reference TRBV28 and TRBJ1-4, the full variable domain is DVKVTQSSRYLVKRTGEKVFLECVQDMDHENMFWYRQDPGLGLRLIYFSYDVKMKEKGDIPEGYSVSREKKERFSLILESASTNQTSMYLCATTQDVREKLFFGSGTQLSVL.

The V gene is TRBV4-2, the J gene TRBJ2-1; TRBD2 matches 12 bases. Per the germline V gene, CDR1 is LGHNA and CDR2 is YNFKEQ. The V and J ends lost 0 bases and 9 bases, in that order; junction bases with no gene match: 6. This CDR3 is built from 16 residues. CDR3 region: CASSQDGLAGGREQFF. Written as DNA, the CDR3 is TGTGCCAGCAGCCAAGATGGCCTAGCGGGGGGGCGTGAGCAGTTCTTC.

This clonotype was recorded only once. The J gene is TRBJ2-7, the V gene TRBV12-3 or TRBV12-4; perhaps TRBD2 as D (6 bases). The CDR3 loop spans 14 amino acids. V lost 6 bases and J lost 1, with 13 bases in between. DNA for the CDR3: TGTGCCAGCAGCTCCTTGGGGGGTTCCTACGAGCAGTACTTC. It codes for CASSSLGGSYEQYF.

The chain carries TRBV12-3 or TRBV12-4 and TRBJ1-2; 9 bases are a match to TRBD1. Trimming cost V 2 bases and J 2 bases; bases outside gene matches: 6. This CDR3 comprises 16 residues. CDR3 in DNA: TGTGCCAGCAGTTTATTGTTCGGGACAGGGAACTATGGCTACACCTTC. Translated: CASSLLFGTGNYGYTF.

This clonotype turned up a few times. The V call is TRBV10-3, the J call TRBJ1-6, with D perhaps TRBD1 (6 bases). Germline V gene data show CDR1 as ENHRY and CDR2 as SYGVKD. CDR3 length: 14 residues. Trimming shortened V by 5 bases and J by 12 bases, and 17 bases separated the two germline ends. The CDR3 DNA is TGTGCCATCAGTAGGGACACCGGGTATCAACCCCTCCACTTT. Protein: CAISRDTGYQPLHF.

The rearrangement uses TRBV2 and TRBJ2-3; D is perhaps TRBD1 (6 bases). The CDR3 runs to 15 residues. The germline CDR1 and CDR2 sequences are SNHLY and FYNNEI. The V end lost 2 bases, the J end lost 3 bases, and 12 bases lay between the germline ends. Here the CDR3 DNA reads TGTGCCAGCAGTGAAATACAGGGTCGGACAGATACGCAGTATTTT. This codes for CASSEIQGRTDTQYF.